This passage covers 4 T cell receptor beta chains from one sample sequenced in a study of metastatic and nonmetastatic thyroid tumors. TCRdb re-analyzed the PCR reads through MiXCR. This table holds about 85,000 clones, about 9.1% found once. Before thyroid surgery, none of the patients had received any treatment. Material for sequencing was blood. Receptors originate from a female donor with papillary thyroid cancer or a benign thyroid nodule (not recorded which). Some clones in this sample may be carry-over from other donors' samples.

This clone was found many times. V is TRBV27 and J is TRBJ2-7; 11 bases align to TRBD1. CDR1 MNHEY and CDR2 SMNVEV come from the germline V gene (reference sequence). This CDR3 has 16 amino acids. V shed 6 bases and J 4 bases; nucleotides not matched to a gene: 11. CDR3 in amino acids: CASSYTGTGGWYEQYF. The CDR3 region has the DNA TGTGCCAGCAGCTATACCGGGACAGGGGGTTGGTACGAGCAGTACTTC.

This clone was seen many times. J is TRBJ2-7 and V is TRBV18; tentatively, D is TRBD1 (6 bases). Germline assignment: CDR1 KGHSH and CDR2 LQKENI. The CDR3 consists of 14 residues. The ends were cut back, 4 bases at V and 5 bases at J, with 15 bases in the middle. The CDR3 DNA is TGTGCCAGCTCACAACAGGGACCCTCAAACGAGCAGTACTTC. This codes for CASSQQGPSNEQYF.

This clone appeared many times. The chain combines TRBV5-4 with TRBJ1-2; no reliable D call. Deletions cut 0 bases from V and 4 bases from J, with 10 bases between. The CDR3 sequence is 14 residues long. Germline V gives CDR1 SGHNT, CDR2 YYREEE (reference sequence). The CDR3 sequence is CASSLAAQSYGYTF. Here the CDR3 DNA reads TGTGCCAGCAGCTTGGCCGCCCAGTCCTATGGCTACACCTTC.

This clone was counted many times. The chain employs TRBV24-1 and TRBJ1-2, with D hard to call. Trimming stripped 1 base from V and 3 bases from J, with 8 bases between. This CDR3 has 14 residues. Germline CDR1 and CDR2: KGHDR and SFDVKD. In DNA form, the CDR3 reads TGTGCCACCAGTGATTTTAATGTGGACTATGGCTACACCTTC. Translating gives CATSDFNVDYGYTF.